Below, 6 T cell receptor beta chains from the same sample are listed, as sequenced in a study of lymphopenia after photon versus proton radiotherapy. The table came from immunoSEQ multiplex PCR; TCRdb's copy has only in-frame clones and leaves some out. Of over 50,000 clones listed, around 85% are singletons. The input for sequencing was peripheral blood, taken from a patient treated with photon-based radiotherapy. The origin of the receptors is a man in his forties with gastric cancer.

The genes are TRBV10-3 and TRBJ1-2, with 9 bases fitting TRBD1. This CDR3 spans 15 amino acids. The trim removed 2 bases at V and 4 bases at J, leaving 5 bases unmatched. Germline assignment: CDR1 ENHRY and CDR2 SYGVKD. This CDR3 is CAISEKGQGVYGYTF. For the CDR3, the DNA is TGTGCCATCAGTGAGAAGGGACAGGGCGTCTATGGCTACACCTTC.

This clone was detected a few times. The chain is built from TRBV2 and TRBJ1-2; no clear D gene. The germline CDR1 and CDR2 sequences are SNHLY and FYNNEI. V lost 4 bases and J 8 bases, leaving 8 bases between the germline ends. This CDR3 has 11 residues. CDR3 in DNA: TGTGCCAGCAGTGCGGGTGGAGGCTACACCTTC. The encoded protein is CASSAGGGYTF.

The chain couples TRBV5-1 to TRBJ2-5; a weak D match, TRBD1 (5 bases). The CDR3 contains 14 residues. The germline CDR1 and CDR2 sequences are SGHRS and YFSETQ. The germline V and J ends were trimmed by 0 bases and 3 bases, with 9 bases remaining between them. In DNA form, the CDR3 reads TGCGCCAGCAGCTTGGGACAGCGCAAAGAGACCCAGTACTTC. Amino acids: CASSLGQRKETQYF.

The chain carries TRBV11-2 and TRBJ2-7; possibly TRBD2 for D (7 bases). V lost 5 bases and J 4 bases, leaving 12 bases between the germline ends. CDR1 is SGHAT and CDR2 is FQNNGV in the germline V gene. The CDR3 length is 13 residues. The CDR3 sequence: CASSPGGLYEQYF. The CDR3 nucleotides are TGTGCCAGCAGCCCCGGGGGGCTATACGAGCAGTACTTC. Full variable domain (rest looked up from reference TRBV11-2 and TRBJ2-7): EAGVAQSPRYKIIEKRQSVAFWCNPISGHATLYWYQQILGQGPKLLIQFQNNGVVDDSQLPKDRFSAERLKGVDSTLKIQPAKLEDSAVYLCASSPGGLYEQYFGPGTRLTVT.

Only a few counts were recorded for this clone. The rearrangement joins TRBV2 to TRBJ1-1; D call uncertain. This CDR3 contains 13 residues. V was pared by 3 bases and J by 2 bases, with 7 bases between. Germline loops: CDR1 SNHLY, CDR2 FYNNEI. CDR3 nucleotide sequence: TGTGCCAGCAGTGACCAGGTTAACACTGAAGCTTTCTTT. Translating gives CASSDQVNTEAFF.

The chain links TRBV5-1 to TRBJ1-1, with a tentative D call TRBD1 (5 bases). CDR3 length equals 16 residues. CDR1 is SGHRS and CDR2 is YFSETQ in the germline V gene. The ends were cut back, 5 bases at V and 11 bases at J, with 28 bases in the middle. The CDR3 DNA sequence: TGCGCCAGCAGTCGGTCAGGGTGGGTCCAGAACACAGAGGCTTTCTTT. Translating gives CASSRSGWVQNTEAFF.